These 29 T cell receptor beta chains were sequenced from one sample in a study of T cells in Graves' hyperthyroidism and ophthalmopathy. Amplified TCR beta CDR3 regions came from RNA transcripts. The HTBI primer set was used in a first-round RT-PCR of the TCR CDR3. From the multiplex PCR reads, TCRdb called clonotypes with MiXCR, one entry per CDR3 protein. The sample comprises almost 500,000 distinct CDR3 sequences, approximately 22% of which are singletons, and 45% to 55% rests with the top ten. The sequenced sample consisted of blood. The receptor source for this set is a woman aged 70-85 years with Graves' ophthalmopathy.

The chain couples TRBV24-1 to TRBJ2-2; either TRBD1 or TRBD2 may fit D (7 bases each). This CDR3 region has 17 residues. Germline V gene sequence: CDR1 KGHDR, CDR2 SFDVKD. Between the trimmed V and J ends, which lost 12 bases and 3 bases, there was a span of 25 bases. CDR3 residues: CASSGGGFQPYTGELFF. DNA of the CDR3: TGTGCCTCGTCAGGGGGGGGTTTTCAACCTTACACCGGGGAGCTGTTTTTT.

This clonotype was detected many times. The chain links TRBV3-1 to TRBJ1-5, with D unclear. V was trimmed by 8 bases and J by 6 bases, leaving 14 bases between them. This CDR3 is built from 13 residues. Per the germline V gene, CDR1 is LGHDT and CDR2 is YNNKEL (reference sequence). The chain's CDR3 is CASSGNWGQPQHF. The CDR3 DNA sequence: TGTGCCAGCTCGGGGAATTGGGGTCAGCCCCAGCATTTT.

This clonotype was observed a handful of times. This chain uses TRBV11-2 with TRBJ1-6; the match to TRBD1 covers 9 bases. Germline CDR1 reads SGHAT; CDR2 reads FQNNGV. The CDR3 consists of 15 residues. V was clipped by 4 bases and J by 7 bases; unmatched bases: 5. The CDR3 sequence: CASSWGTGGNSPLHF. DNA of the CDR3: TGTGCCAGCAGCTGGGGAACAGGGGGCAATTCACCCCTCCACTTT.

The chain carries TRBV5-1 and TRBJ1-2; D perhaps matches TRBD1 (5 bases). The CDR3 covers 13 residues. V was cut by 1 base and J by 7 bases, with 11 bases left in between. CDR1 is SGHRS, CDR2 YFSETQ, per germline. As DNA, the CDR3 is TGCGCCAGCAGCTTGTTAGTGGGGCGTGGCTACACCTTC. Amino acids: CASSLLVGRGYTF.

The sample holds a few counts of this clonotype. The chain recombines TRBV5-1 with TRBJ2-7; possible D gene TRBD1, 5 bases. Germline CDR1 and CDR2: SGHRS and YFSETQ. The CDR3 is 14 amino acids. Deletions cut 4 bases from V and 0 bases from J, with 11 bases between. The CDR3 DNA is TGCGCCAGCAGCCCCAGGACACCCTCCTACGAGCAGTACTTC. Protein: CASSPRTPSYEQYF.

This chain connects TRBV20-1 to TRBJ1-2; tentative D call: TRBD1 (6 bases). Trimming stripped 0 bases from V and 7 bases from J, with 12 bases between. The CDR3 contains 13 residues. Germline values: CDR1 DFQATT, CDR2 SNEGSKA (reference sequence). CDR3 region: CSARDDRLSGYTF. The CDR3 DNA is TGCAGTGCTAGAGATGACAGGTTAAGTGGCTACACCTTC.

This clonotype was observed many times. The chain uses TRBV20-1 and TRBJ1-1; a possible D gene is TRBD1 (5 bases). The germline gives CDR1 DFQATT, CDR2 SNEGSKA (reference sequence). Between the trimmed V and J ends, which lost 1 base and 1 base, there was a span of 10 bases. This CDR3 contains 14 residues. The CDR3 nucleotides read TGCAGTGCTAGAGGGGCCGGGGCGAACACTGAAGCTTTCTTT. As protein: CSARGAGANTEAFF.

This clonotype was counted only a few times. The chain carries TRBV20-1 and TRBJ1-2, with D maybe TRBD1 (5 bases). Germline V CDR1 and CDR2: DFQATT, SNEGSKA (reference sequence). V lost 0 bases and J lost 5, with 13 bases in between. This CDR3 contains 14 residues. The CDR3 DNA follows: TGCAGTGCTAGAGATCGCGGCCCAGGGTATGGCTACACCTTC. Encoded protein: CSARDRGPGYGYTF.

This clonotype has a handful of counts. The chain carries TRBV27 and TRBJ2-3; D may be TRBD2 (6 bases). The CDR3 length is 15 residues. Germline CDR1 is MNHEY and CDR2 is SMNVEV (reference sequence). V dropped 4 bases and J dropped 8 bases, with 19 bases sitting between them. The CDR3 sequence: CASSSLAVSEGTQYF. The DNA for the CDR3 is TGTGCCAGCAGTTCGTTAGCGGTATCAGAGGGTACGCAGTATTTT.

The rearrangement uses TRBV20-1 and TRBJ2-7; D is unresolved. This CDR3 comprises 13 residues. In germline, CDR1 is DFQATT, CDR2 SNEGSKA (reference sequence). Between the trimmed V and J ends, which lost 1 base and 7 bases, there was a span of 14 bases. CDR3 protein: CSARVASSVEQYF. The CDR3 nucleotides are TGCAGTGCTAGAGTTGCGTCGAGCGTGGAGCAGTACTTC.

The chain is built from TRBV28 and TRBJ1-1; no firm D call. This CDR3 region has 12 residues. The germline V gene encodes CDR1 MDHEN and CDR2 SYDVKM. The V end lost 4 bases, the J end lost 12 bases, and 15 bases lay between the germline ends. CDR3 bases: TGTGCCAGCAGTTCTACGCTACGGAGACCTTTCTTT. Amino acid sequence: CASSSTLRRPFF.

This clonotype was detected ten times or more. V usage is TRBV11-2 and J usage is TRBJ2-7; TRBD1 is a possible D gene (5 bases). Trimming cost V 2 bases and J 2 bases, with 13 bases left between them. The CDR3 is 15 amino acids. Germline values: CDR1 SGHAT, CDR2 FQNNGV. Here the CDR3 reads CASSLIRGNPYEQYF. The CDR3 DNA is TGTGCCAGCAGCTTAATAAGGGGCAATCCCTACGAGCAGTACTTC.

In its sample, this clonotype was seen a few times. The V and J genes are TRBV24-1 and TRBJ2-5; possibly TRBD2 for D (6 bases). The CDR3 is 14 amino acids. CDR1 and CDR2 from the germline V gene are KGHDR and SFDVKD. The V gene lost 5 bases and the J gene lost 5 bases, with 14 bases spanning the gap. CDR3 bases: TGTGCCACCAGTGTCTCCGGGGAGGACGAGACCCAGTACTTC. It specifies CATSVSGEDETQYF.

This chain links TRBV7-9 with TRBJ2-7; D is perhaps TRBD2 (5 bases). The CDR3 consists of 14 residues. V was cut by 4 bases and J by 4 bases, with 14 bases left in between. CDR1 is SEHNR and CDR2 is FQNEAQ in the germline V gene (reference sequence). CDR3 residues: CASSSPDSLYEQYF. Written as DNA, the CDR3 is TGTGCCAGCAGCTCCCCGGACTCCCTTTACGAGCAGTACTTC. Filled out from reference TRBV7-9 and TRBJ2-7, the complete variable domain reads DTGVSQNPRHKITKRGQNVTFRCDPISEHNRLYWYRQTLGQGPEFLTYFQNEAQLEKSRLLSDRFSAERPKGSFSTLEIQRTEQGDSAMYLCASSSPDSLYEQYFGPGTRLTVT.

The sample holds a few counts of this clonotype. V usage is TRBV6-1 and J usage is TRBJ1-2; 7 bases match TRBD1. V gave up 11 bases and J gave up 6 bases; unmatched junction bases: 21. This CDR3 spans 16 amino acids. Germline loops: CDR1 MNHNS, CDR2 SASEGT. CDR3 region: CAGIGRGRGEWDGYTF. CDR3 bases: TGTGCCGGAATCGGAAGGGGGCGTGGGGAGTGGGATGGCTACACCTTC.

V usage is TRBV6-1 and J usage is TRBJ2-1; possible D gene TRBD2, 7 bases. Trimming removed 3 bases at V and 15 bases at J, with 21 bases between. The CDR3 covers 14 residues. CDR1 and CDR2 from the germline V gene are MNHNS and SASEGT. CDR3 bases: TGTGCCAGCAGTGAGTCGGTAGGGGGGGGGGTACTGTTCTTC. As protein: CASSESVGGGVLFF.

This clonotype was seen more than once but under ten times. The chain links TRBV29-1 to TRBJ2-3; D is unclear. Trimming stripped 1 base from V and 0 bases from J, with 11 bases between. Germline lookup yields CDR1 SQVTM and CDR2 ANQGSEA. The CDR3 loop spans 15 amino acids. CDR3 nucleotides: TGCAGCGTTGAAGGGGGTAGCCTAAGCACAGATACGCAGTATTTT. Its protein is CSVEGGSLSTDTQYF.

This clonotype was seen more than once but under ten times. This chain uses TRBV6-1 with TRBJ1-5, with TRBD1 as a possible D gene (6 bases). Germline values: CDR1 MNHNS, CDR2 SASEGT. Trimming pared 5 bases from V and 6 bases from J, leaving 14 bases between. The CDR3 spans 14 residues. The CDR3 spells CASSSPTGGQPQHF. The CDR3 nucleotides read TGTGCCAGCAGTTCCCCGACAGGAGGTCAGCCCCAGCATTTT.

This chain joins TRBV2 and TRBJ1-6, with 7 bases identical to TRBD1. CDR1 and CDR2 from the germline V gene are SNHLY and FYNNEI. The CDR3 has 13 residues. The V segment lost 6 bases and the J segment 6 bases; nucleotides outside the gene matches: 2. As DNA, the CDR3 is TGTGCCAGCAGAGACAGGGCTAATTCACCCCTCCACTTT. Translating gives CASRDRANSPLHF.

The chain is built from TRBV29-1 and TRBJ2-3; D gene ambiguous. V dropped 4 bases and J dropped 2 bases, with 10 bases sitting between them. This CDR3 is 13 amino acids long. Germline values: CDR1 SQVTM, CDR2 ANQGSEA. Here the CDR3 reads CSVGVGFTDTQYF. In nucleotides, the CDR3 is TGCAGCGTTGGAGTAGGGTTCACAGATACGCAGTATTTT.

This clonotype was found a few times. The rearrangement joins TRBV6-1 to TRBJ2-5; the D gene is possibly TRBD2 (6 bases). Trimming removed 3 bases from V and 7 bases from J, with 15 bases in between. CDR3 length: 14 residues. CDR1 is MNHNS, CDR2 SASEGT, per germline. CDR3 nucleotide sequence: TGTGCCAGCAGTGATGAGGGGACTGCCAGGACCCAGTACTTC. The encoded protein is CASSDEGTARTQYF.

The chain links TRBV20-1 to TRBJ2-3; possible D gene TRBD2, 5 bases. Trimming took off 5 bases at V and 0 bases at J, with 15 bases between the two ends. CDR3 length: 15 residues. Germline lookup yields CDR1 DFQATT and CDR2 SNEGSKA (reference sequence). In DNA form, the CDR3 reads TGCAGTGCTCCCCGGGGAGCGCATAGCACAGATACGCAGTATTTT. Protein: CSAPRGAHSTDTQYF.

This rearrangement joins TRBV6-1 to TRBJ2-3; D uncertain. Trimming stripped 7 bases from V and 4 bases from J, with 6 bases between. Germline CDR1 MNHNS, CDR2 SASEGT. CDR3 length equals 11 residues. The CDR3 loop is CASNNADTQYF. The CDR3 DNA follows: TGTGCCAGCAATAACGCAGATACGCAGTATTTT.

In its sample, this clonotype was seen many times. The V and J genes are TRBV28 and TRBJ1-5; D is unresolved. Per the germline V gene, CDR1 is MDHEN and CDR2 is SYDVKM. The V and J ends lost 6 bases and 7 bases respectively, with 13 bases between them. This CDR3 comprises 13 residues. This CDR3 is CASSRFSRQPQHF. The CDR3 DNA reads as TGTGCCAGCAGCAGATTTAGTCGGCAGCCCCAGCATTTT.

This rearrangement joins TRBV29-1 to TRBJ2-1; D is uncertain. The CDR3 has 11 residues. Deletions cut 7 bases from V and 3 bases from J, with 7 bases between. Per germline, CDR1 SQVTM and CDR2 ANQGSEA. CDR3 region: CSADGYNEQFF. CDR3 DNA sequence: TGCAGCGCGGACGGCTACAATGAGCAGTTCTTC.

V is TRBV10-3 and J is TRBJ2-7; either TRBD1 or TRBD2 may fit D (6 bases each). The CDR3 is 13 amino acids. V was pared by 6 bases and J by 0 bases, with 9 bases between. The germline V gene encodes CDR1 ENHRY and CDR2 SYGVKD. This CDR3 reads CAIRGGTSYEQYF. DNA of the CDR3: TGTGCCATCAGGGGGGGCACCTCCTACGAGCAGTACTTC.

A few counts support this clonotype. The CDR3 spells CATTPGDLANYGYTF. CDR3 bases: TGTGCCACCACCCCCGGTGACCTCGCTAACTATGGCTACACCTTC. The chain couples TRBV15 to TRBJ1-2; no firm D call. Between the trimmed V and J ends, which lost 7 bases and 0 bases, there was a span of 15 bases. This CDR3 contains 15 residues. Germline lookup yields CDR1 LNHNV and CDR2 YYDKDF (reference sequence). The variable domain in full, completed from reference TRBV15 and TRBJ1-2, reads DAMVIQNPRYQVTQFGKPVTLSCSQTLNHNVMYWYQQKSSQAPKLLFHYYDKDFNNEADTPDNFQSRRPNTSFCFLDIRSPGLGDTAMYLCATTPGDLANYGYTFGSGTRLTVV.

This clonotype was recorded many times. The V call is TRBV11-1, the J call TRBJ2-1; tentative D call: TRBD2 (6 bases). CDR3 size: 15 residues. Looked up from germline, CDR1 is SGHAT and CDR2 is FQDESV (reference sequence). Trimming shortened V by 5 bases and J by 6 bases, and 17 bases separated the two germline ends. The CDR3 loop is CASSPGSSGGNEQFF. In nucleotides, the CDR3 is TGTGCCAGCAGCCCGGGGAGCTCCGGGGGCAATGAGCAGTTCTTC.

The chain employs TRBV4-2 and TRBJ2-3; unclear D gene. The V end was cut by 0 bases, the J end by 0 bases, with 16 bases between. Looked up from germline, CDR1 is LGHNA and CDR2 is YNFKEQ. The length of the CDR3 is 18 residues. The CDR3 DNA sequence: TGTGCCAGCAGCCAAGATGAGGATCGGGTCTTTAGCACAGATACGCAGTATTTT. Encoded protein: CASSQDEDRVFSTDTQYF.